These T cell receptor beta chains were read from a single sample in a study of naive and memory T cell subsets. A single record per CDR3 protein comes from TCRdb applying MiXCR to the UMI-ligation and nested PCR reads. Of about 2,000 distinct CDR3 sequences in the sample, 3.5% to 5% are singletons; the top ten hold roughly a fifth. This sample comprised skin, obtained from a saline injection site in the skin. The receptors come from an adult in good health. Both conserved end residues are part of each CDR3. D genes are given only for firm matches. Only part of the rows carry a size: once, few, many, or a class if the clone is expanded.

cdr3_aa: CASSVRPQETQYF
cdr3_nt: TGTGCCAGCAGCGTCAGGCCCCAAGAGACCCAGTACTTC
v_call: TRBV9
d_call: .
clone_size: .
j_call: TRBJ2-5

cdr3_aa: CATRLGAYTEAFF
cdr3_nt: TGCGCCACCCGGCTAGGGGCCTATACTGAAGCTTTCTTT
v_call: TRBV10-2
d_call: .
clone_size: .
j_call: TRBJ1-1

cdr3_aa: CASSQSGGNNEQFF
cdr3_nt: TGCGCCAGCAGCCAAAGCGGGGGAAATAATGAGCAGTTCTTC
v_call: TRBV4-3
d_call: TRBD2
clone_size: many
j_call: TRBJ2-1

cdr3_aa: CATSDGGQVLRETQYF
cdr3_nt: TGTGCCACCAGTGATGGAGGACAGGTCTTGAGGGAGACCCAGTACTTC
v_call: TRBV24-1
d_call: TRBD1
clone_size: few
j_call: TRBJ2-5

cdr3_aa: CASSIWGPNTEAFF
cdr3_nt: TGTGCCAGTAGTATATGGGGTCCGAACACTGAAGCTTTCTTT
v_call: TRBV19
d_call: .
clone_size: many
j_call: TRBJ1-1

cdr3_aa: CAGRTPPSTGELFF
cdr3_nt: TGTGCCGGCCGGACTCCTCCGAGCACCGGGGAGCTGTTTTTT
v_call: TRBV9
d_call: .
clone_size: medium-sized
j_call: TRBJ2-2

cdr3_aa: CASSEMGTGELFF
cdr3_nt: TGTGCCAGCAGTGAAATGGGGACCGGGGAGCTGTTTTTT
v_call: TRBV6-1
d_call: .
clone_size: medium-sized
j_call: TRBJ2-2

cdr3_aa: CSASPTGWSPLHF
cdr3_nt: TGCAGTGCTAGCCCCACAGGGTGGTCACCCCTCCACTTT
v_call: TRBV20-1
d_call: .
clone_size: few
j_call: TRBJ1-6

cdr3_aa: CASRPTGGGYTF
cdr3_nt: TGTGCCAGCAGGCCCACAGGGGGAGGCTACACCTTC
v_call: TRBV2
d_call: TRBD1
clone_size: medium-sized
j_call: TRBJ1-2

cdr3_aa: CASSYKWDHEQYF
cdr3_nt: TGTGCCAGCAGTTACAAATGGGACCACGAGCAGTACTTC
v_call: TRBV6-2/TRBV6-3
d_call: .
clone_size: medium-sized
j_call: TRBJ2-7

cdr3_aa: CASSMGLAGVNEQFF
cdr3_nt: TGTGCCAGCAGCATGGGACTAGCGGGAGTTAATGAGCAGTTCTTC
v_call: TRBV9
d_call: TRBD2
clone_size: many
j_call: TRBJ2-1

cdr3_aa: CASSSTEPGNTIYF
cdr3_nt: TGTGCCAGCAGTTCAACGGAGCCTGGAAACACCATATATTTT
v_call: TRBV27
d_call: .
clone_size: many
j_call: TRBJ1-3

cdr3_aa: CASSYWDGITDTQYF
cdr3_nt: TGTGCCAGCAGTTACTGGGACGGAATCACAGATACGCAGTATTTT
v_call: TRBV6-5
d_call: .
clone_size: medium-sized
j_call: TRBJ2-3

cdr3_aa: CASGSGNTIYF
cdr3_nt: TGTGCCAGCGGCTCTGGGAACACCATATATTTT
v_call: TRBV28
d_call: .
clone_size: many
j_call: TRBJ1-3

cdr3_aa: CASSLRQVASSTDTQYF
cdr3_nt: TGTGCCAGCAGCCTAAGACAGGTCGCATCTAGCACAGATACGCAGTATTTT
v_call: TRBV11-2
d_call: .
clone_size: medium-sized
j_call: TRBJ2-3

cdr3_aa: CASSAEGPHYEQYF
cdr3_nt: TGTGCCAGCTCGGCGGAGGGACCGCACTACGAGCAGTACTTC
v_call: TRBV6-1
d_call: .
clone_size: medium-sized
j_call: TRBJ2-7

cdr3_aa: CSATDKLPYEQYF
cdr3_nt: TGCAGTGCTACCGACAAACTCCCCTACGAGCAGTACTTC
v_call: TRBV20-1
d_call: .
clone_size: medium-sized
j_call: TRBJ2-7

cdr3_aa: CASSEASYNQPQHF
cdr3_nt: TGTGCCAGCAGTGAAGCCTCTTACAATCAGCCCCAGCATTTT
v_call: TRBV2
d_call: .
clone_size: medium-sized
j_call: TRBJ1-5

cdr3_aa: CASSQDSYSPGLAVWAFVETQYF
cdr3_nt: TGCGCCAGCAGCCAAGATAGTTATTCTCCGGGACTAGCGGTTTGGGCTTTCGTAGAGACCCAGTACTTC
v_call: TRBV4-1
d_call: TRBD2
clone_size: medium-sized
j_call: TRBJ2-5